The TCR beta chain under discussion was sequenced for a study of blood T cells in healthy people across ages. In the study overall: Through template switching, about one barcoded beta molecule was captured per two T cells, as measured in model experiments. Whole-study results and caveats: In the absence of known donor CMV status, changes in expanded clonotypes were possibly confounded.

The CDR3 is 16 residues long. The ends were cut back, 1 base at V and 1 base at J, with 13 bases in the middle. Individuals who donated were healthy Caucasians from Russia aged about 6 to 90. A second roughly 7 to 12 cycle PCR used barcoded and J-beta primers. TCRdb processed the 5' RACE reads anew with MiXCR; each CDR3 protein has one entry. Found here are approximately 850,000 distinct CDR3 sequences, approximately 48% of them singletons; the top ten hold around 21%. For this clonotype: The target antigen is unknown.

The specimen sequenced was blood. The chain recombines TRBV12-3 or TRBV12-4 with TRBJ1-1; D is unclear. This clonotype was sampled from a man aged 60 to 69 in good health. CDR3 coding DNA: TGTGCCAGCAGTTTAGGCGGCAGGTCCAGGAACACTGAAGCTTTCTTT. Translating it yields CASSLGGRSRNTEAFF.